A single sample is the source of the 26 T cell receptor beta chains below, sequenced in a study of blood T cells in healthy people across ages. Then a second PCR, running roughly 7 to 11 cycles, was carried out with a sample-barcoded 5' primer and a J-beta primer mix. TCRdb reanalysed the 5' RACE reads using MiXCR and keeps one entry per CDR3 protein. The sample consists of fewer than 650,000 distinct CDR3 sequences, about a quarter of them appearing once. These same data were also listed under a study on T cells of mothers and their children.

Source material: blood. These receptors all come from a boy aged 2 to 9 in good health.

This clonotype was counted ten times or more. An end of the junction does not agree with germline; a read error may underlie this. This rearrangement joins TRBV7-2 to TRBJ2-5; 7 nucleotides align to TRBD1. The CDR3 is 12 amino acids. Looked up from germline, CDR1 is SGHTA and CDR2 is FQGNSA. The CDR3: CASSSQGTAEFF. Written as DNA, the CDR3 is TGTGCCAGCAGCTCCCAGGGGACAGCCGAGTTCTTC.

The CDR3, as DNA: TGTGCCAGCAGCTTGTCACAGGGGCAGACCCAGTACTTC. This encodes CASSLSQGQTQYF. This chain connects TRBV7-3 to TRBJ2-5, with 7 positions matching TRBD1. The trim removed 3 bases at V and 6 bases at J, leaving 4 bases unmatched. Germline CDR1 reads SGHTA; CDR2 reads FQGTGA. The CDR3 sequence is 13 residues long.

This clonotype was detected a few times. The rearrangement links TRBV19 to TRBJ1-1; D remains unclear. CDR3 length: 14 residues. CDR1 is LNHDA, CDR2 SQIVND, per germline (reference sequence). Trimming removed 5 bases at V and 2 bases at J, with 12 bases between. The CDR3 loop is CASSLEVLNTEAFF. In DNA form, the CDR3 reads TGTGCCAGTAGTTTGGAGGTCCTCAACACTGAAGCTTTCTTT.

This clonotype was seen at least ten times. This chain links TRBV5-1 with TRBJ2-7; TRBD2 aligns across 8 bases. The V gene's germline CDR1 is SGHRS and CDR2 YFSETQ. V lost 5 bases to trimming and J lost 2 bases; unmatched junction nucleotides: 6. CDR3 length equals 14 residues. The CDR3, as DNA: TGCGCCAGCAGTCGGGAGGGCCAGACCTACGAGCAGTACTTC. Encoded protein: CASSREGQTYEQYF.

The V and J genes are TRBV4-3 and TRBJ2-5; the D gene is possibly TRBD1 (6 bases). Per germline, CDR1 LGHNA and CDR2 YSLEER. V was trimmed by 5 bases and J by 5 bases, leaving 12 bases between them. The CDR3 runs to 13 residues. CDR3 DNA sequence: TGCGCCAGCAGCAAACAGGGACGGGAGACCCAGTACTTC. Encoded protein: CASSKQGRETQYF.

The chain couples TRBV7-9 to TRBJ2-7; no reliable D call. Trimming shortened V by 5 bases and J by 3 bases, and 11 bases separated the two germline ends. CDR3 length: 13 amino acids. Looked up from germline, CDR1 is SEHNR and CDR2 is FQNEAQ (reference sequence). CDR3 sequence reads: CASSLFNRYEQYF. The CDR3 DNA sequence: TGTGCCAGCAGCCTTTTTAACCGCTACGAGCAGTACTTC.

This clonotype showed up just a few times. The rearrangement uses TRBV7-9 and TRBJ2-5, with 8 bases identical to TRBD1. Germline CDR1 reads SEHNR; CDR2 reads FQNEAQ (reference sequence). CDR3 length: 14 amino acids. V lost 6 bases to trimming and J lost 4 bases; unmatched junction nucleotides: 7. The CDR3 DNA follows: TGTGCCAGCAGTTGGACAGGGACTGGAGAGACCCAGTACTTC. It is translated as CASSWTGTGETQYF.

The chain couples TRBV27 to TRBJ2-7, with D possibly called TRBD1 or TRBD2 (6 bases each). Germline loops: CDR1 MNHEY, CDR2 SMNVEV (reference sequence). The CDR3 length is 17 residues. V lost 2 bases to trimming and J lost 7 bases, with 24 bases between them. The CDR3 reads CASSLKGSWDWGLEQYF. The CDR3 coding sequence is TGTGCCAGCAGTTTAAAGGGCTCTTGGGACTGGGGGCTTGAGCAGTACTTC.

The V and J genes are TRBV7-9 and TRBJ2-5, with D possibly matching TRBD1 (5 bases). The V and J ends lost 6 bases and 0 bases respectively, with 11 bases between them. The CDR3 is 14 residues long. In germline, CDR1 is SEHNR, CDR2 FQNEAQ (reference sequence). CDR3 coding DNA: TGTGCCAGCAGAGACACAGGAAACCAAGAGACCCAGTACTTC. It yields the protein CASRDTGNQETQYF.

This clonotype was counted between two and nine times. The chain joins TRBV20-1 to TRBJ2-3, with D unclear. V lost 1 base and J 0 bases, leaving 8 bases between the germline ends. The CDR3 length is 14 residues. Germline CDR1 DFQATT, CDR2 SNEGSKA (reference sequence). The CDR3 region has the DNA TGCAGTGCTAGAGGTCTCCCTAGCACAGATACGCAGTATTTT. Its protein is CSARGLPSTDTQYF.

The chain carries TRBV14 and TRBJ2-5; D possibly uses TRBD1 or TRBD2 (5 bases each). The germline V gene encodes CDR1 SGHDN and CDR2 FVKESK. The germline V and J ends were trimmed by 1 base and 7 bases, with 10 bases remaining between them. The length of the CDR3 is 13 residues. CDR3 DNA: TGTGCCAGCAGCCAAGTCACTAGGGGGACCCAGTACTTC. Translated: CASSQVTRGTQYF.

The chain joins TRBV5-1 to TRBJ2-7; D unclear. CDR1 is SGHRS and CDR2 is YFSETQ in the germline V gene. V dropped 4 bases and J dropped 7 bases, with 12 bases sitting between them. The CDR3 is made up of 12 amino acids. The CDR3 protein is CASSVGYGEQYF. The DNA for the CDR3 is TGCGCCAGCAGCGTTGGGTACGGAGAGCAGTACTTC.

The V call is TRBV3-1, the J call TRBJ2-4; TRBD1 aligns across 9 bases. CDR3 size: 16 residues. J gave up 0 bases and V 4 bases, and 4 bases lay outside the gene matches. From germline, CDR1 is LGHDT and CDR2 YNNKEL (reference sequence). As DNA, the CDR3 is TGTGCCAGCAGCCCGGACAGGGGCAGAGCCAAAAACATTCAGTACTTC. Protein sequence: CASSPDRGRAKNIQYF.

The V gene is TRBV7-2, the J gene TRBJ2-4; D is undetermined. V lost 4 bases, J lost 8 bases, and 15 bases lay in between. The CDR3 totals 14 residues. Germline V gives CDR1 SGHTA, CDR2 FQGNSA. CDR3 nucleotides: TGTGCCAGCAGCTCCGGATCGGAAAAACACATTCAGTACTTC. Amino acids: CASSSGSEKHIQYF.

This clonotype was seen once. This sequence joins TRBV20-1 and TRBJ1-2, with D possibly being TRBD1 (5 bases). The germline V gene has CDR1 DFQATT and CDR2 SNEGSKA (reference sequence). The CDR3 runs to 14 residues. V was shortened by 3 bases and J by 3 bases, with 14 bases between the two germline ends. DNA for the CDR3: TGCAGTGCTAGCCGCGGCAGGGAGTACTATGGCTACACCTTC. Translating it yields CSASRGREYYGYTF.

This clonotype was observed a handful of times. The rearrangement links TRBV20-1 to TRBJ2-7; TRBD2 might be the D (6 bases). The CDR3 is 12 amino acids. CDR1 is DFQATT and CDR2 is SNEGSKA in the germline V gene (reference sequence). The V end lost 3 bases, the J end lost 4 bases, and 10 bases lay between the germline ends. The chain's CDR3 is CSASTGLYEQYF. CDR3 nucleotides: TGCAGTGCTAGCACGGGACTGTACGAGCAGTACTTC.

This clonotype has more than one count but fewer than ten. The chain uses TRBV7-2 and TRBJ1-2, with D uncertain. The V end lost 2 bases, the J end lost 7 bases, and 17 bases lay between the germline ends. Per the germline V gene, CDR1 is SGHTA and CDR2 is FQGNSA. The CDR3 is 15 amino acids. The CDR3 protein is CASSLSSGSVGGYTF. CDR3 in DNA: TGTGCCAGCAGCTTATCGTCAGGATCAGTGGGTGGCTACACCTTC.

In this sample, this clonotype turned up a few times. V is TRBV7-9 and J is TRBJ2-6; no clear D gene. Germline CDR1 is SEHNR and CDR2 is FQNEAQ (reference sequence). Deletions cut 1 base from V and 1 base from J, with 5 bases between. The CDR3 totals 15 residues. CDR3 bases: TGTGCCAGCAGCTTAGACTTTTCTGGGGCCAACGTCCTGACTTTC. Translated, it gives CASSLDFSGANVLTF.

This clonotype was observed a few times. CDR3 bases: TGCGCCAGCAGCCAAGGTTCTAGCGGGGGGGCTGATACGCAGTATTTT. Its protein is CASSQGSSGGADTQYF. The rearrangement uses TRBV4-1 and TRBJ2-3; 12 bases are a match to TRBD2. Germline V gives CDR1 MGHRA, CDR2 YSYEKL. The CDR3 loop spans 16 amino acids. V lost 1 base and J lost 6; bases outside the gene matches: 5.

This clonotype was seen only a few times. The chain couples TRBV5-5 to TRBJ2-5; no definite D call. V lost 7 bases, J lost 5 bases, and 15 bases lay in between. Per germline, CDR1 SGHKS and CDR2 YYEKEE (reference sequence). The CDR3 consists of 13 residues. The CDR3 sequence is CASLWVLGETQYF. In nucleotides, the CDR3 is TGTGCCAGCCTATGGGTCCTTGGGGAGACCCAGTACTTC.

The rearrangement uses TRBV5-1 and TRBJ2-5; D gene ambiguous. The CDR3 runs 15 residues. Germline CDR1 and CDR2: SGHRS and YFSETQ. The V and J ends lost 0 bases and 2 bases respectively, with 11 bases between them. The CDR3 loop reads CASSLGASVQETQYF. The CDR3 DNA sequence: TGCGCCAGCAGCTTGGGGGCTTCTGTACAAGAGACCCAGTACTTC.

As concerns this clonotype: An end of the junction does not agree with germline; a read error may underlie this. The chain is built from TRBV20-1 and TRBJ2-7, with 7 nucleotides matching TRBD2. This CDR3 region has 16 residues. Germline V gives CDR1 DFQATT, CDR2 SNEGSKA (reference sequence). CDR3 amino acids: CNASGYERGVPYEQYF. The CDR3, as DNA: TGCAATGCTAGTGGGTATGAGCGGGGAGTTCCCTACGAGCAGTACTTC.

V usage is TRBV21-1 and J usage is TRBJ2-7. TRBV21-1 is shown as a pseudogene. The CDR3 consists of 15 residues. The CDR3 is CASSKVFDRSYEQYF. In DNA, the CDR3 is TGTGCCAGCAGCAAAGTGTTTGATAGGTCCTACGAGCAGTACTTC.

J is TRBJ1-3 and V is TRBV7-9, with D possibly being TRBD1 (6 bases). The length of the CDR3 is 15 residues. From germline, CDR1 is SEHNR and CDR2 FQNEAQ (reference sequence). Between the trimmed V and J ends, which lost 3 bases and 0 bases, there was a span of 9 bases. The CDR3 DNA is TGTGCCAGCAGCTTCTCGGGGGCCTCTGGAAACACCATATATTTT. Its protein is CASSFSGASGNTIYF.

The chain links TRBV3-1 to TRBJ2-2; 8 bases are a match to TRBD2. CDR1 and CDR2 from the germline V gene are LGHDT and YNNKEL (reference sequence). This CDR3 is 18 amino acids long. The V and J ends lost 3 bases and 5 bases, in that order; junction bases with no gene match: 14. Here the CDR3 reads CASSHFPGGALRTGELFF. The CDR3 DNA sequence: TGTGCCAGCAGCCACTTTCCGGGGGGGGCTCTGAGGACCGGGGAGCTGTTTTTT.

The chain joins TRBV5-1 to TRBJ1-2; 9 bases fit TRBD1. V dropped 7 bases and J dropped 8; count of bases not matched to a gene: 9. This CDR3 region has 13 residues. Germline-derived CDR1 and CDR2 are SGHRS and YFSETQ. DNA of the CDR3: TGCGCCAGCCGTGGGACAGGGATTGAAGGCTACACCTTC. Protein sequence: CASRGTGIEGYTF. The full variable domain, with the rest looked up from reference TRBV5-1 and TRBJ1-2, is KAGVTQTPRYLIKTRGQQVTLSCSPISGHRSVSWYQQTPGQGLQFLFEYFSETQRNKGNFPGRFSGRQFSNSRSEMNVSTLELGDSALYLCASRGTGIEGYTFGSGTRLTVV.